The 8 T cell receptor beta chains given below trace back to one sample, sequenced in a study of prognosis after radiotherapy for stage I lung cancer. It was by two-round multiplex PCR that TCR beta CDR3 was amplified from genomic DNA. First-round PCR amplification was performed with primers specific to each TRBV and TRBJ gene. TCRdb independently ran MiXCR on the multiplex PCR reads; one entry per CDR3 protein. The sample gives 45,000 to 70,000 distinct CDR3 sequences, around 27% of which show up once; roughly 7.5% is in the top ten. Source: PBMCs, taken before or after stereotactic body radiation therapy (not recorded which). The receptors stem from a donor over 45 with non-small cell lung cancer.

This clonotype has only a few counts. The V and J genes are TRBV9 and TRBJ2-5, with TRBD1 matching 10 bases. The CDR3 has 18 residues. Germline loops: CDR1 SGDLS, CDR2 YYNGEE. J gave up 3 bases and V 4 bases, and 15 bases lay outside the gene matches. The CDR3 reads CASSPWGGDRGLEETQYF. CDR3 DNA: TGTGCCAGCAGCCCTTGGGGGGGGGACAGGGGTTTAGAAGAGACCCAGTACTTC.

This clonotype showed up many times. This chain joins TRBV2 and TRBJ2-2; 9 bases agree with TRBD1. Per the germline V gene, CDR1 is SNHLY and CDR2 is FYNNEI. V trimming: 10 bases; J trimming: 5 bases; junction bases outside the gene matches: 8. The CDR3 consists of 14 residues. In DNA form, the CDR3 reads TGTGCCACAGCAGTACAGGGGGCAACCGGGGAGCTGTTTTTT. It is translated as CATAVQGATGELFF. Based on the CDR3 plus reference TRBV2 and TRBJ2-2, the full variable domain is EPEVTQTPSHQVTQMGQEVILRCVPISNHLYFYWYRQILGQKVEFLVSFYNNEISEKSEIFDDQFSVERPDGSNFTLKIRSTKLEDSAMYFCATAVQGATGELFFGEGSRLTVL.

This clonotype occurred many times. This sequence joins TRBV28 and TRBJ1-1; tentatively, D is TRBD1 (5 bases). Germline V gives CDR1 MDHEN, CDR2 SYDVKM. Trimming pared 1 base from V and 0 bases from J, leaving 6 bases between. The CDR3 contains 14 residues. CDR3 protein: CASSLSGMNTEAFF. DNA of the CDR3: TGTGCCAGCAGTTTATCAGGGATGAACACTGAAGCTTTCTTT.

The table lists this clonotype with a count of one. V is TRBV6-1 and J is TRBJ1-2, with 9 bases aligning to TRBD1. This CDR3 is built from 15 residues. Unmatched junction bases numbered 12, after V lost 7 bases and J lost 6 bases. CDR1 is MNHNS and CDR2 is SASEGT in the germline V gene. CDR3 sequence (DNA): TGTGCCAGCAACCCTTCCGGTACAGGGGGCAATGGCTACACCTTC. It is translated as CASNPSGTGGNGYTF.

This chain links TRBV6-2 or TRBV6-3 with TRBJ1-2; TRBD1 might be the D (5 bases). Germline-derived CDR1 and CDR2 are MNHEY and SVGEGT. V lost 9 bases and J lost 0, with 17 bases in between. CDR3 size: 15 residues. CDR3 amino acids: CARIRAGRTNYGYTF. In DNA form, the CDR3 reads TGTGCCAGAATTCGAGCAGGGAGGACTAACTATGGCTACACCTTC.

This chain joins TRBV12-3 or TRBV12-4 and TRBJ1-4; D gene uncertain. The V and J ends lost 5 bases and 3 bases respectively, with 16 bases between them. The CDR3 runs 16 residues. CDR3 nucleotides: TGTGCCAGCAGTCCCCGGGGTGCATTGTCTAATGAAAAACTGTTTTTT. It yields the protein CASSPRGALSNEKLFF.

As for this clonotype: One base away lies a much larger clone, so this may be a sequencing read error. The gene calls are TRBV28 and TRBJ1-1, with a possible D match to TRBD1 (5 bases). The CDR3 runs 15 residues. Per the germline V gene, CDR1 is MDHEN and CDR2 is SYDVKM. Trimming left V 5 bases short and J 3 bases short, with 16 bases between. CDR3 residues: CASSPSTRGYTEAFF. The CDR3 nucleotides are TGTGCCAGCAGTCCAAGCACACGGGGCTACACTGAAGCTTTCTTT.

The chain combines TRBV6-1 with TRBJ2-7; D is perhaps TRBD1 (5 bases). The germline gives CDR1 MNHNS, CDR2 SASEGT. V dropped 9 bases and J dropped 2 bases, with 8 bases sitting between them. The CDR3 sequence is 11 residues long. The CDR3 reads CASKGTYEQYF. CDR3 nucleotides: TGTGCCAGTAAGGGGACCTACGAGCAGTACTTC.